This T cell receptor beta chain was documented in a study of Ad26.COV2.S vaccination and SARS-CoV-2 variants. The repertoire was sequenced with immunoSEQ multiplex PCR; TCRdb's copy has only in-frame clones and lacks some. The sample holds under 550,000 clones, 90% seen once. This CDR3 comprises 12 residues. V lost 2 bases and J lost 5, with 6 bases in between. Per germline, CDR1 SGHAT and CDR2 FQNNGV. Treatment here: some 20 received Ad26.COV2.S at low or high dose, single or two shots; roughly five received placebo; per-sample allocation not given. Material that was analyzed had been drawn on day 63 after the first vaccine or placebo injection. What was given as vaccine was an Ad26 vector encoding Wuhan-strain SARS-CoV-2 spike.

The chain combines TRBV11-2 with TRBJ1-1; D remains unclear. The source was peripheral blood, collected in a trial of Ad26.COV2.S vaccine versus placebo. The receptor's source is a person between 18 and 65 years old who received the Ad26.COV2.S COVID-19 vaccine or a placebo. The CDR3 region is CASSLIGTEAFF. CDR3 sequence (DNA): TGTGCCAGCAGCTTAATCGGGACTGAAGCTTTCTTT.